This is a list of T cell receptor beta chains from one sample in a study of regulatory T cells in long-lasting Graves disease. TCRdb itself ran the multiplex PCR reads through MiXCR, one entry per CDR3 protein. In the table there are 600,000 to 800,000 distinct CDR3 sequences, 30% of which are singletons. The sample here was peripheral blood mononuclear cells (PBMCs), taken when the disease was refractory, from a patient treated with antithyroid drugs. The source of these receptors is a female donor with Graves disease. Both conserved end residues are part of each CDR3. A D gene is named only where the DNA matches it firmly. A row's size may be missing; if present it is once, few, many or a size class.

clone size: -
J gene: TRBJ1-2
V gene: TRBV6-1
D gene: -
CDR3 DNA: TGTGCCAGCAGGACACAAGCAAACGGCCCAGAGAACTATGGCTACACCTTC
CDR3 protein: CASRTQANGPENYGYTF

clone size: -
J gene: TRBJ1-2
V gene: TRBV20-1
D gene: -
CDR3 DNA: TGCAGTGCTAGAGTCTTAACAGGGCGTTATGGCTACACCTTC
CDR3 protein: CSARVLTGRYGYTF

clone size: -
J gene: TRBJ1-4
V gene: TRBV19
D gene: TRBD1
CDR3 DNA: TGTGCCAGTAGAGACACCGGACAGGGGGGTGAAAAACTGTTTTTT
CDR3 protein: CASRDTGQGGEKLFF

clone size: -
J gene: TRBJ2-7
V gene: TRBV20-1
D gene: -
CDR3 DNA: TGCAGTGCTCTTACCGGGATCACCTACGAGCAGTACTTC
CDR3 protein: CSALTGITYEQYF

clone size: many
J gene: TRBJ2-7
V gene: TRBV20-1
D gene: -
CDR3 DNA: TGCAGTGCTACGGCTAGGCCAGTCGAGCAGTACTTC
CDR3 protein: CSATARPVEQYF

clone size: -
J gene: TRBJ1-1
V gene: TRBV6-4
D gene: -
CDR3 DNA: TGTGCCAGCAGTTACCCCATGTTTGCTTTCTTT
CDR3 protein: CASSYPMFAFF

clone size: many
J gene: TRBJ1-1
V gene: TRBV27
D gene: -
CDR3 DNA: TGTGCCAGCAGTTTAGTAGGAATGGGGGCGAACACTGAAGCTTTCTTT
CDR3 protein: CASSLVGMGANTEAFF

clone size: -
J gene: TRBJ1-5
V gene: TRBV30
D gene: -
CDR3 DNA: TGTGCCTGGGACGGGGGAGGGGATCAGCCCCAGCATTTT
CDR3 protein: CAWDGGGDQPQHF

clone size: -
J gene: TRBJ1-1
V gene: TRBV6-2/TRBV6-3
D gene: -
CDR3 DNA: TGTGCCAACAGTGAACGTTTAAGGGCGGAAGCTTTCTTT
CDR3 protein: CANSERLRAEAFF

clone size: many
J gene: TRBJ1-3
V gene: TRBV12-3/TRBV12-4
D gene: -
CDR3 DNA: TGTGCCAGCAGTAACCAGGGGTTCTCTGGAAACACCATATATTTT
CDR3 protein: CASSNQGFSGNTIYF

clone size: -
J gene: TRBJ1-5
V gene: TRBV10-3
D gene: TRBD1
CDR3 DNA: TGTGCCATCAGTGAACCGGGACAGGGAAGGCCCCAGCATTTT
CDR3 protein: CAISEPGQGRPQHF

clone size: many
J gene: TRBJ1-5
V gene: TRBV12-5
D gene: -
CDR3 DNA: TGTGCTAGTGGTTTGTTGGGTTCCCAGCCCCAGCATTTT
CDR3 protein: CASGLLGSQPQHF

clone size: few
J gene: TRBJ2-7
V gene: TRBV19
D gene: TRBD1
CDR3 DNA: TGTGCCAGTAGACTCCGGGACAGCGCCTACGAGCAGTACTTC
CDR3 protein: CASRLRDSAYEQYF

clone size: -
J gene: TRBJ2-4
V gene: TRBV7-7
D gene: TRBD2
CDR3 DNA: TGTGCTAGCAGCTTAGCGGGGGGACGCAGTGCGAAAAACATTCAGTACTTC
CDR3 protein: CASSLAGGRSAKNIQYF

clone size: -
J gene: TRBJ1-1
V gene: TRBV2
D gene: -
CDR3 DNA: TGTGCCAGCAGGGTTCTGGGGGGCACTGAAGCTTTCTTT
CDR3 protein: CASRVLGGTEAFF

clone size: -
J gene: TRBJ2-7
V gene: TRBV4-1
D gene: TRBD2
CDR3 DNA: TGCGCCAGCAGCCAAAGGTTAGCAGGGACTAGTACCTACGAGCAGTACTTC
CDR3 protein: CASSQRLAGTSTYEQYF

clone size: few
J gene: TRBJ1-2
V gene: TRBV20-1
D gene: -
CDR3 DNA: TGCAGTGCTAGACCCGGGGCGAACTATGGCTACACCTTC
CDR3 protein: CSARPGANYGYTF

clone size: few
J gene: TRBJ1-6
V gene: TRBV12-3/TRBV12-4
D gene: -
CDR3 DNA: TGTGCCACCGGGCGAAATTCACCCCTCCACTTT
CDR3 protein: CATGRNSPLHF

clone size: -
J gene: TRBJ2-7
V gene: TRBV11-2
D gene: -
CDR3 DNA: TGTGCCAGCAGCCCAGAAGTGGTGCGTTACGAGCAGTACTTC
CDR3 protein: CASSPEVVRYEQYF

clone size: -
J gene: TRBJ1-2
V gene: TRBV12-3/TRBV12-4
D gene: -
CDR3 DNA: TGTGCCAGCACCCCGGGCGGGGGCTACACCTTC
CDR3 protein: CASTPGGGYTF

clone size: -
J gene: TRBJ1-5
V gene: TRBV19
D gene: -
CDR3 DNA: TGTGCCAGTAGTGGGGCGCAAAAAAATCAGCCCCAGCATTTT
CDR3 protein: CASSGAQKNQPQHF

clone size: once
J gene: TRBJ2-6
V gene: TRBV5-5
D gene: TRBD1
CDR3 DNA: TGTGCCAGCAGCCCCCGGGACAGGGGCGCCAACGTCCTGACTTTC
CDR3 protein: CASSPRDRGANVLTF

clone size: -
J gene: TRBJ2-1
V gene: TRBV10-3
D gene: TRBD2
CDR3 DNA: TGTGCCATCAGTGAGTCAGGGAGCGGGATGGATCGAAGGGATGAGCAGTTCTTC
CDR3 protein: CAISESGSGMDRRDEQFF

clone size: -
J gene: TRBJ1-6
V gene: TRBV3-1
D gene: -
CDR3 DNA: TGTGCCAGCAGCCAAGGGGTCAGGCAGAGGTCGACACCCCTCCACTTT
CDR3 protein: CASSQGVRQRSTPLHF

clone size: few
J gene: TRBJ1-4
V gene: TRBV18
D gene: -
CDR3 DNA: TGTGCCAGCTCACCAAACCAGGAAACATATGAAAAACTGTTTTTT
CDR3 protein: CASSPNQETYEKLFF

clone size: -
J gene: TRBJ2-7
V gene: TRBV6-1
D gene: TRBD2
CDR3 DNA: TGTGCCAGCAGTAGATTGGGGGGGAGCCTTTACGAGCAGTACTTC
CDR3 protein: CASSRLGGSLYEQYF